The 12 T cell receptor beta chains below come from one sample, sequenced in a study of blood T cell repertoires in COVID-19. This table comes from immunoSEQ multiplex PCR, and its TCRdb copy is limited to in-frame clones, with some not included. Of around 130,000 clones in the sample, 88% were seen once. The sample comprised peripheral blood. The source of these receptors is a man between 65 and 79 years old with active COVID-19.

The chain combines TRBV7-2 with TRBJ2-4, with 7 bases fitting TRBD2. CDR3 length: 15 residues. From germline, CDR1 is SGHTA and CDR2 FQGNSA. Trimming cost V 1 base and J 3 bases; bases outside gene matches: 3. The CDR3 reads CASSLGGRDKNIQYF. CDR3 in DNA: TGTGCCAGCAGCTTAGGAGGGAGGGACAAAAACATTCAGTACTTC.

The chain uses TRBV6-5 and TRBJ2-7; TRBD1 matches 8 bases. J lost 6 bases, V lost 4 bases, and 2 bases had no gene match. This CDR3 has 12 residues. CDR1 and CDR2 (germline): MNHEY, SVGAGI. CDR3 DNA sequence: TGTGCCAGCAGTTTACAGGGGGGCGAGCAGTACTTC. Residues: CASSLQGGEQYF.

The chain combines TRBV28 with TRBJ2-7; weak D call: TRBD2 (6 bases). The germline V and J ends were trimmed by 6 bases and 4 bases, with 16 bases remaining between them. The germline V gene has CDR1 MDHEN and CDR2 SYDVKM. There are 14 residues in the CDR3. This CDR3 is CASRGEEWGYEQYF. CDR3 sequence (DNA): TGTGCCAGCAGAGGGGAGGAGTGGGGTTACGAGCAGTACTTC.

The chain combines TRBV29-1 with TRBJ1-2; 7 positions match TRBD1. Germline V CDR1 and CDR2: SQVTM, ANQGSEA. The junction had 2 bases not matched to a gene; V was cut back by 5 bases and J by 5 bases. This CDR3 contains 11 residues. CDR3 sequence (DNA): TGCAGCGTTAGGACAGGATATGGCTACACCTTC. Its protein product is CSVRTGYGYTF.

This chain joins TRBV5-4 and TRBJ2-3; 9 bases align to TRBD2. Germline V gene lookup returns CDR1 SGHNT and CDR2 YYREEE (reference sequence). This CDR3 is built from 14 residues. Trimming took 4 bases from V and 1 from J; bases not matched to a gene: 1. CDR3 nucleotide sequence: TGTGCCAGCAGCCGGACTAGCGGCACAGATACGCAGTATTTT. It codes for CASSRTSGTDTQYF. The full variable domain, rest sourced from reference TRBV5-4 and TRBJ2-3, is ETGVTQSPTHLIKTRGQQVTLRCSSQSGHNTVSWYQQALGQGPQFIFQYYREEENGRGNFPPRFSGLQFPNYSSELNVNALELDDSALYLCASSRTSGTDTQYFGPGTRLTVL.

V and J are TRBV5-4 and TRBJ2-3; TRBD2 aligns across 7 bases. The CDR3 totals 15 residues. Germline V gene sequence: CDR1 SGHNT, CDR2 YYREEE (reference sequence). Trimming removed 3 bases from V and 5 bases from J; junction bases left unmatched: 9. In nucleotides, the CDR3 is TGTGCCAGCAGCTGGGGACTAAACTCGGGAGATACGCAGTATTTT. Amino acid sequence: CASSWGLNSGDTQYF.

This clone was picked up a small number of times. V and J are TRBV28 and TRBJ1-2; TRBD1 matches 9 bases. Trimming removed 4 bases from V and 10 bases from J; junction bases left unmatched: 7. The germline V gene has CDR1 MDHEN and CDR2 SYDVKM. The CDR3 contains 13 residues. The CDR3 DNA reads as TGTGCCAGCAGTTCCGGACAGGGGATTGCCTACACCTTC. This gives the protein CASSSGQGIAYTF.

Here the CDR3 reads CASSGAGGDYGYTF. The CDR3 nucleotides read TGTGCCAGCAGCGGCGCGGGGGGCGACTATGGCTACACCTTC. The rearrangement uses TRBV6-5 and TRBJ1-2; a possible D gene is TRBD1 (6 bases). Germline V gene sequence: CDR1 MNHEY, CDR2 SVGAGI. This CDR3 region has 14 residues. V was shortened by 6 bases and J by 3 bases, with 14 bases between the two germline ends.

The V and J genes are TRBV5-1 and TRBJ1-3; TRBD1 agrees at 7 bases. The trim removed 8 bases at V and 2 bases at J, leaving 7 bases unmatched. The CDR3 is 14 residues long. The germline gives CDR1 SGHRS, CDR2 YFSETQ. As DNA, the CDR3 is TGCGCCAGTTCCCAAGACAGGGCTGGAAACACCATATATTTT. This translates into CASSQDRAGNTIYF. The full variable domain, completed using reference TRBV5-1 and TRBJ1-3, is KAGVTQTPRYLIKTRGQQVTLSCSPISGHRSVSWYQQTPGQGLQFLFEYFSETQRNKGNFPGRFSGRQFSNSRSEMNVSTLELGDSALYLCASSQDRAGNTIYFGEGSWLTVV.

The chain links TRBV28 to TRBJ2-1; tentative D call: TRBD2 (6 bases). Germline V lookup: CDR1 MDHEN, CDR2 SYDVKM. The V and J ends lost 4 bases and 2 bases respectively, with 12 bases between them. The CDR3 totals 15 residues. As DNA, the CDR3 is TGTGCCAGCAGTTATTTGGGACTCGCCTACAATGAGCAGTTCTTC. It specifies CASSYLGLAYNEQFF.

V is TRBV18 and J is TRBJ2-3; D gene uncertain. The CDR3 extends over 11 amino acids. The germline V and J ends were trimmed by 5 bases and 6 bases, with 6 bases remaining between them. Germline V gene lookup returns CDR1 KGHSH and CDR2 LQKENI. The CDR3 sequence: CASSESDTQYF. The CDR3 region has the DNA TGTGCCAGCTCAGAGTCGGATACGCAGTATTTT.

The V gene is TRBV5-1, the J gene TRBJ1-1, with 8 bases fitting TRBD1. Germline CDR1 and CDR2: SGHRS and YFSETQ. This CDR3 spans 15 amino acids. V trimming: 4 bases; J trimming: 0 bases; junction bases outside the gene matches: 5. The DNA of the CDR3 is TGCGCCAGCAGCGGGTCAGGGGGCTTGAACACTGAAGCTTTCTTT. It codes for CASSGSGGLNTEAFF.